A single sample gave rise to the 25 T cell receptor beta chains below, sequenced in a study of T cell clones after liver transplantation. This table comes from immunoSEQ multiplex PCR, and its TCRdb copy is limited to in-frame clones, with some not included. Among about 9,200 clones, 70% to 80% were seen once, and the ten largest hold 56%. Sequenced here: CD8+ T cells from blood, sampled at the 22-month timepoint. The receptors derive from a human patient who received a liver transplant. The graft donor may be the source of some T cells.

This sequence joins TRBV19 and TRBJ1-5, with unresolved D. CDR1 and CDR2 (germline): LNHDA, SQIVND (reference sequence). V dropped 5 bases and J dropped 0 bases, with 14 bases sitting between them. The CDR3 spans 16 residues. The CDR3 DNA is TGTGCCAGTAGTTCCCCCGCCCTTTATAGCAATCAGCCCCAGCATTTT. Translation: CASSSPALYSNQPQHF.

The V and J genes are TRBV4-1 and TRBJ1-4, with 7 bases that match TRBD1. The V gene end was trimmed by 0 bases and the J gene end by 7 bases; junction bases not matched to a gene: 5. CDR3 length: 15 amino acids. Germline V gene lookup returns CDR1 MGHRA and CDR2 YSYEKL. This CDR3 reads CASSQDRGRSEKLFF. As DNA, the CDR3 is TGCGCCAGCAGCCAAGACAGGGGGAGGAGTGAAAAACTGTTTTTT.

The CDR3 sequence: CASHKRGQLYGYTF. The CDR3 region has the DNA TGTGCCAGTCATAAACGGGGGCAGCTCTATGGCTACACCTTC. The J gene is TRBJ1-2, the V gene TRBV19, with D possibly TRBD1 on 6 matching bases. The V gene's germline CDR1 is LNHDA and CDR2 SQIVND (reference sequence). CDR3 size: 14 residues. The V end lost 8 bases, the J end lost 4 bases, and 17 bases lay between the germline ends.

The CDR3 nucleotides read TGTGCCAGCAGCTCGACGCTCTCAGGGGATCAGCCCCAGCATTTT. Translated, it gives CASSSTLSGDQPQHF. V usage is TRBV7-9 and J usage is TRBJ1-5; weak D call: TRBD1 (6 bases). The CDR3 is made up of 15 amino acids. Per germline, CDR1 SEHNR and CDR2 FQNEAQ (reference sequence). Trimming removed 4 bases at V and 5 bases at J, with 15 bases between.

This chain links TRBV28 with TRBJ2-3; 9 bases are a match to TRBD1. With V trimmed by 8 bases and J by 1 base, 7 bases remained unmatched. The germline gives CDR1 MDHEN, CDR2 SYDVKM. The CDR3 is made up of 15 amino acids. The CDR3 loop is CASLYGTGRTDTQYF. For the CDR3, the DNA is TGTGCCAGCTTGTACGGGACAGGGCGCACAGATACGCAGTATTTT.

V is TRBV27 and J is TRBJ2-7; no reliable D call. The V and J ends lost 2 bases and 2 bases respectively, with 7 bases between them. Looked up from germline, CDR1 is MNHEY and CDR2 is SMNVEV (reference sequence). The CDR3 is made up of 13 amino acids. The CDR3 DNA reads as TGTGCCAGCAGTTTAACACTTGCCTACGAGCAGTACTTC. Encoded protein: CASSLTLAYEQYF.

This sequence joins TRBV7-6 and TRBJ2-7, with a weak D call TRBD2 (6 bases). This CDR3 region has 13 residues. The V and J ends lost 5 bases and 2 bases respectively, with 10 bases between them. Germline CDR1 reads SGHVS; CDR2 reads FNYEAQ. Written as DNA, the CDR3 is TGTGCCAGCAGCCTGGGGACTGCCTACGAGCAGTACTTC. Encoded protein: CASSLGTAYEQYF.

The genes are TRBV27 and TRBJ2-3; 8 nucleotides align to TRBD1. CDR3 size: 14 residues. V shed 5 bases and J 1 base; nucleotides not matched to a gene: 2. Germline V gives CDR1 MNHEY, CDR2 SMNVEV (reference sequence). The CDR3 sequence: CASSVDRGTDTQYF. The DNA for the CDR3 is TGTGCCAGCAGTGTGGACAGGGGCACAGATACGCAGTATTTT.

V and J are TRBV10-1 and TRBJ1-5; D gene ambiguous. The CDR3 is 14 amino acids. Trimming removed 6 bases from V and 6 bases from J, with 15 bases in between. Germline V CDR1 and CDR2: WNHNN, SYGVQD (reference sequence). The CDR3 region is CASRVNPPFQPQHF. The CDR3 DNA sequence: TGCGCCAGCAGAGTTAACCCTCCTTTTCAGCCCCAGCATTTT.

The chain employs TRBV5-1 and TRBJ2-7; TRBD2 agrees at 7 bases. V was pared by 5 bases and J by 3 bases, with 5 bases of the junction left unmatched. Germline V gives CDR1 SGHRS, CDR2 YFSETQ. The CDR3 consists of 13 residues. In DNA, the CDR3 is TGCGCCAGCAGGCCGTCGGGGGGCTACGAGCAGTACTTC. Amino acid sequence: CASRPSGGYEQYF. The variable domain in full, with the rest retrieved from reference TRBV5-1 and TRBJ2-7, is KAGVTQTPRYLIKTRGQQVTLSCSPISGHRSVSWYQQTPGQGLQFLFEYFSETQRNKGNFPGRFSGRQFSNSRSEMNVSTLELGDSALYLCASRPSGGYEQYFGPGTRLTVT.

V is TRBV6-1 and J is TRBJ2-7; 7 nucleotides agree with TRBD2. Germline CDR1 reads MNHNS; CDR2 reads SASEGT. V dropped 8 bases and J dropped 4; count of bases not matched to a gene: 11. The CDR3 totals 14 residues. CDR3 nucleotides: TGTGCCAGCGGGGAGGGGCCGGCATTGTACGAGCAGTACTTC. Translating gives CASGEGPALYEQYF.

In the case of this clone: A junction boundary mismatches the germline segment, possibly from a read error. The rearrangement uses TRBV7-7 and TRBJ2-5; 8 nucleotides line up with TRBD2. The germline V gene has CDR1 SSHAT and CDR2 FNYEAQ (reference sequence). This CDR3 comprises 16 residues. The CDR3 here is CASSVTSGNLGETQYF. Here the CDR3 DNA reads TGTGCTAGCAGCGTAACTAGCGGCAACTTGGGGGAGACCCAGTACTTC.

The chain uses TRBV5-6 and TRBJ1-1; D is perhaps TRBD1 (5 bases). With 2 bases removed from V and 0 bases from J, the gap between germline ends came to 8 bases. The germline V gene has CDR1 SGHDT and CDR2 YYEEEE. This CDR3 has 14 residues. CDR3 sequence (DNA): TGTGCCAGCAGCTTAGACAGTTTGAACACTGAAGCTTTCTTT. Translated: CASSLDSLNTEAFF.

V gene TRBV19 combines with J gene TRBJ2-2; 14 bases agree with TRBD2. With 4 bases clipped from V and 10 bases from J, the junction kept 8 bases outside the gene matches. Germline CDR1 LNHDA, CDR2 SQIVND (reference sequence). The length of the CDR3 is 16 residues. The CDR3 sequence is CASSTGTSGGLEELFF. CDR3 bases: TGTGCCAGTAGTACCGGGACTAGCGGGGGTCTCGAGGAGCTGTTTTTT.

V usage is TRBV7-9 and J usage is TRBJ1-1; D is perhaps TRBD1 (5 bases). This CDR3 has 15 residues. From germline, CDR1 is SEHNR and CDR2 FQNEAQ (reference sequence). The V gene lost 2 bases and the J gene lost 1 base, with 11 bases spanning the gap. The CDR3 reads CASSLLGTSNTEAFF. The CDR3 DNA is TGTGCCAGCAGCTTATTGGGGACGTCGAACACTGAAGCTTTCTTT.

This chain connects TRBV9 to TRBJ2-5; 7 bases are shared with TRBD1. V trimming: 1 base; J trimming: 4 bases; junction bases outside the gene matches: 4. Looked up from germline, CDR1 is SGDLS and CDR2 is YYNGEE. The CDR3 runs to 14 residues. CDR3 DNA: TGTGCCAGCAGCGTACAGGGGGTTGGAGAGACCCAGTACTTC. This gives the protein CASSVQGVGETQYF. The whole variable domain, filled in from reference TRBV9 and TRBJ2-5, reads DSGVTQTPKHLITATGQRVTLRCSPRSGDLSVYWYQQSLDQGLQFLIQYYNGEERAKGNILERFSAQQFPDLHSELNLSSLELGDSALYFCASSVQGVGETQYFGPGTRLLVL.

The rearrangement joins TRBV11-3 to TRBJ2-1, with TRBD1 matching 9 bases. V was pared by 8 bases and J by 7 bases, with 6 bases of the junction left unmatched. This CDR3 comprises 13 residues. Germline V gene sequence: CDR1 SGHNT, CDR2 YENEEA. The CDR3 sequence is CASGDRERNEQFF. In DNA, the CDR3 is TGTGCCAGCGGGGACAGGGAAAGAAATGAGCAGTTCTTC.

The rearrangement joins TRBV27 to TRBJ2-1, with 10 bases aligning to TRBD2. Losses at the gene ends were 6 bases for V and 8 bases for J; bases not matched to a gene: 7. Looked up from germline, CDR1 is MNHEY and CDR2 is SMNVEV (reference sequence). The CDR3 runs to 14 residues. DNA for the CDR3: TGTGCCAGCAGAATAGCGGGGGGTCCGTATGAGCAGTTCTTC. It translates to CASRIAGGPYEQFF.

This clone has more than one count but fewer than ten. J is TRBJ2-2 and V is TRBV7-9, with a weak D call TRBD1 (5 bases). CDR1 is SEHNR, CDR2 FQNEAQ, per germline (reference sequence). V was shortened by 5 bases and J by 6 bases, with 13 bases between the two germline ends. CDR3 length: 14 residues. Written as DNA, the CDR3 is TGTGCCAGCAGCATTGCAGGGAAGCCCGGGGAGCTGTTTTTT. This gives the protein CASSIAGKPGELFF.

This clone showed up just a few times. The rearrangement links TRBV11-2 to TRBJ2-7, with D perhaps matching TRBD2 (5 bases). The V end lost 7 bases, the J end lost 6 bases, and 13 bases lay between the germline ends. Germline values: CDR1 SGHAT, CDR2 FQNNGV. There are 12 residues in the CDR3. The CDR3 protein is CASTLGGSEQYF. The DNA for the CDR3 is TGTGCCAGCACCCTAGGCGGGTCCGAGCAGTACTTC.

The rearrangement links TRBV6-1 to TRBJ2-7; D is unresolved. CDR1 is MNHNS and CDR2 is SASEGT in the germline V gene. This CDR3 is 11 amino acids long. The CDR3 loop is CATTVSYEQYF. The DNA of the CDR3 is TGTGCGACGACGGTCTCCTACGAGCAGTACTTC.

This sequence joins TRBV6-4 and TRBJ2-1; D perhaps matches TRBD2 (5 bases). V lost 0 bases to trimming and J lost 8 bases, with 8 bases between them. The CDR3 length is 13 residues. Germline values: CDR1 MRHNA, CDR2 SNTAGT. CDR3 region: CASSDSLADEQFF. CDR3 bases: TGTGCCAGCAGTGACTCCCTAGCCGATGAGCAGTTCTTC.

V gene TRBV7-9 combines with J gene TRBJ2-2, with 8 nucleotides matching TRBD1. Germline V gives CDR1 SEHNR, CDR2 FQNEAQ (reference sequence). The CDR3 sequence is 17 residues long. V was clipped by 5 bases and J by 0 bases; unmatched bases: 8. The CDR3 DNA sequence: TGTGCCAGCAGCCCATGGACAGGGAAGACGAACACCGGGGAGCTGTTTTTT. Protein product: CASSPWTGKTNTGELFF. Full variable domain (outside the CDR3, taken from reference TRBV7-9 and TRBJ2-2): DTGVSQNPRHKITKRGQNVTFRCDPISEHNRLYWYRQTLGQGPEFLTYFQNEAQLEKSRLLSDRFSAERPKGSFSTLEIQRTEQGDSAMYLCASSPWTGKTNTGELFFGEGSRLTVL.

This clone is hyperexpanded in the sample. The chain is built from TRBV5-4 and TRBJ2-7, with 8 bases identical to TRBD2. The CDR3 runs to 13 residues. CDR1 and CDR2 (germline): SGHNT, YYREEE (reference sequence). The ends lost 9 bases at V and 5 bases at J; junction bases unmatched: 10. The CDR3 DNA follows: TGTGCCACCCGAATCGGGGGGGCGGACGAGCAGTACTTC. As protein: CATRIGGADEQYF.

This chain connects TRBV7-6 to TRBJ2-1, with 10 bases aligning to TRBD2. Germline CDR1 is SGHVS and CDR2 is FNYEAQ. The ends lost 4 bases at V and 2 bases at J; junction bases unmatched: 5. There are 16 residues in the CDR3. The DNA of the CDR3 is TGTGCCAGCAGCTCACAAAGCGGGGGGGCCTACAATGAGCAGTTCTTC. It encodes CASSSQSGGAYNEQFF.